These 19 T cell receptor beta chains were sequenced from one sample in a study of blood T cell repertoires in COVID-19. Assay: immunoSEQ multiplex PCR; the TCRdb copy retains only in-frame clones and omits some. The top ten clones hold 28% of a sample with approximately 12,000 clones, around 90% of them seen once. Sequencing was carried out using peripheral blood. All receptors come from a woman between 65 and 79 years old with active COVID-19.

The rearrangement joins TRBV4-3 to TRBJ1-4; tentatively, D is TRBD1 (5 bases). V was clipped by 1 base and J by 8 bases, with 11 bases between them. CDR3 length: 14 residues. Germline V CDR1 and CDR2: LGHNA, YSLEER. CDR3 DNA sequence: TGCGCCAGCAGCCAAGGAAGGGGTACAGAAAAACTGTTTTTT. It codes for CASSQGRGTEKLFF.

This chain joins TRBV5-6 and TRBJ2-7, with D possibly matching TRBD2 (6 bases). The CDR3 has 14 residues. Germline V gives CDR1 SGHDT, CDR2 YYEEEE. V lost 2 bases and J 2 bases, leaving 11 bases between the germline ends. CDR3 coding DNA: TGTGCCAGCAGCTTCGGGACTGGAACCTACGAGCAGTACTTC. Encoded protein: CASSFGTGTYEQYF. The full variable domain, rest sourced from reference TRBV5-6 and TRBJ2-7, is DAGVTQSPTHLIKTRGQQVTLRCSPKSGHDTVSWYQQALGQGPQFIFQYYEEEERQRGNFPDRFSGHQFPNYSSELNVNALLLGDSALYLCASSFGTGTYEQYFGPGTRLTVT.

In its sample, this clone was seen once. The V and J genes are TRBV7-2 and TRBJ2-3; D perhaps matches TRBD1 (5 bases). Germline CDR1 reads SGHTA; CDR2 reads FQGNSA. The CDR3 sequence is 14 residues long. V shed 4 bases and J shed 8 bases, with 16 bases lying between them. The chain's CDR3 is CASSSPGRIGTQYF. The CDR3 DNA is TGTGCCAGCAGCTCCCCAGGGCGGATCGGTACGCAGTATTTT.

CDR3 residues: CASSQRGQGANEQFF. DNA for the CDR3: TGTGCCAGCAGCCAGAGGGGACAGGGGGCCAATGAGCAGTTCTTC. The rearrangement links TRBV7-2 to TRBJ2-1; 12 bases match TRBD1. The CDR3 is 15 residues long. V lost 5 bases to trimming and J lost 6 bases; unmatched junction nucleotides: 5. Germline V lookup: CDR1 SGHTA, CDR2 FQGNSA. Combining the CDR3 with reference TRBV7-2 and TRBJ2-1 gives the whole variable domain GAGVSQSPSNKVTEKGKDVELRCDPISGHTALYWYRQSLGQGLEFLIYFQGNSAPDKSGLPSDRFSAERTGGSVSTLTIQRTQQEDSAVYLCASSQRGQGANEQFFGPGTRLTVL.

The rearrangement uses TRBV19 and TRBJ2-7; D may be TRBD2 (6 bases). With 5 bases removed from V and 3 bases from J, the gap between germline ends came to 14 bases. The CDR3 spans 14 residues. Germline V gene sequence: CDR1 LNHDA, CDR2 SQIVND (reference sequence). The CDR3 DNA is TGTGCCAGTAGTGCTCCGGGACTTAGCTACGAGCAGTACTTC. Translated, it gives CASSAPGLSYEQYF.

The CDR3 DNA sequence: TGTGCCAGCAGGGACAGCAAGGCTGAAGCTTTCTTT. It translates to CASRDSKAEAFF. The chain uses TRBV12-3 or TRBV12-4 and TRBJ1-1, with a possible D match to TRBD1 (6 bases). Trimming removed 6 bases from V and 6 bases from J, with 11 bases in between. This CDR3 comprises 12 residues.

This chain uses TRBV7-9 with TRBJ2-3; D perhaps matches TRBD2 (5 bases). V gave up 7 bases and J gave up 5 bases, with 13 bases separating them. CDR1 and CDR2 (germline): SEHNR, FQNEAQ (reference sequence). This CDR3 has 13 amino acids. The CDR3 here is CASMVGSGDTQYF. CDR3 bases: TGTGCCAGCATGGTGGGGAGTGGAGATACGCAGTATTTT.

This clone has a single count. The chain carries TRBV28 and TRBJ1-5; D ambiguous. The V and J ends lost 6 bases and 6 bases respectively, with 9 bases between them. Germline V gene data show CDR1 as MDHEN and CDR2 as SYDVKM. The CDR3 contains 12 residues. The CDR3 nucleotides are TGTGCCAGCAGCATAGTCCGTCAGCCCCAGCATTTT. This gives the protein CASSIVRQPQHF. Drawing the rest from reference TRBV28 and TRBJ1-5, the complete variable domain is DVKVTQSSRYLVKRTGEKVFLECVQDMDHENMFWYRQDPGLGLRLIYFSYDVKMKEKGDIPEGYSVSREKKERFSLILESASTNQTSMYLCASSIVRQPQHFGDGTRLSIL.

This clone appeared once. V usage is TRBV24-1 and J usage is TRBJ2-3; possible D gene TRBD1, 6 bases. CDR3 size: 14 residues. Germline values: CDR1 KGHDR, CDR2 SFDVKD. V was cut by 8 bases and J by 3 bases, with 14 bases left in between. CDR3 sequence (DNA): TGTGCCACCACCCCATCGGACAGAACAGATACGCAGTATTTT. This gives the protein CATTPSDRTDTQYF.

This clone was observed a handful of times. J is TRBJ2-7 and V is TRBV11-2, with 7 bases aligning to TRBD2. V lost 1 base, J lost 0 bases, and 9 bases stayed unmatched. Per germline, CDR1 SGHAT and CDR2 FQNNGV. This CDR3 comprises 17 residues. The CDR3, as DNA: TGTGCCAGCAGCTTAGTAGCCGGACTAGAAATCTCCTACGAGCAGTACTTC. Its protein product is CASSLVAGLEISYEQYF.

This clone occurred once. The chain couples TRBV6-2 or TRBV6-3 to TRBJ2-1, with TRBD2 matching over 14 bases. The CDR3 is 19 residues long. After removal of 0 bases from V and 9 bases from J, the junction contained 13 bases not matched to a gene. Per germline, CDR1 MNHEY and CDR2 SVGEGT. This chain's CDR3 is CASSYSGTSGSRIRGEQFF. The CDR3 region has the DNA TGTGCCAGCAGTTACTCGGGGACTAGCGGGAGCCGGATCCGAGGTGAGCAGTTCTTC.

In nucleotides, the CDR3 is TGTGCCAGAAGCGCCGGGACTAGCGGGAGGGACACTACAATGTTGGAGCAGTTCTTC. Residues: CARSAGTSGRDTTMLEQFF. The V call is TRBV7-5, the J call TRBJ2-1; the table assigns TRBD2, which was not confirmed against the DNA. TRBV7-5 is shown as a pseudogene. This CDR3 region has 19 residues.

The chain joins TRBV12-3 or TRBV12-4 to TRBJ1-4; D may be TRBD1 (5 bases). Trimming pared 5 bases from V and 10 bases from J, leaving 14 bases between. The CDR3 is 13 residues long. The CDR3 DNA follows: TGTGCCAGCAGTCCCGGGGGACGAATAAAACTGTTTTTT. It translates to CASSPGGRIKLFF.

The chain joins TRBV19 to TRBJ2-2; weak D call: TRBD1 (5 bases). The CDR3 contains 15 residues. The V gene's germline CDR1 is LNHDA and CDR2 SQIVND (reference sequence). V lost 0 bases and J lost 2, with 7 bases in between. The CDR3 reads CASSIDRANTGELFF. CDR3 nucleotides: TGTGCCAGTAGTATAGACAGGGCAAACACCGGGGAGCTGTTTTTT. Complete variable domain (other parts from reference TRBV19 and TRBJ2-2): DGGITQSPKYLFRKEGQNVTLSCEQNLNHDAMYWYRQDPGQGLRLIYYSQIVNDFQKGDIAEGYSVSREKKESFPLTVTSAQKNPTAFYLCASSIDRANTGELFFGEGSRLTVL.

The chain couples TRBV29-1 to TRBJ1-1; 9 bases align to TRBD1. The CDR3 loop spans 13 amino acids. The V gene's germline CDR1 is SQVTM and CDR2 ANQGSEA. V was clipped by 6 bases and J by 5 bases; unmatched bases: 7. The CDR3 loop reads CSVKQGAETEAFF. As DNA, the CDR3 is TGCAGCGTAAAACAGGGGGCCGAGACTGAAGCTTTCTTT.

The chain links TRBV7-2 to TRBJ2-3, with TRBD2 matching 11 bases. Germline V gives CDR1 SGHTA, CDR2 FQGNSA. With V trimmed by 5 bases and J by 4 bases, 5 bases remained unmatched. The CDR3 loop spans 15 amino acids. DNA of the CDR3: TGTGCCAGCAGCCTCGTAGCGGGAGGGGCAGATACGCAGTATTTT. As protein: CASSLVAGGADTQYF.

The genes are TRBV7-2 and TRBJ1-5; 7 nucleotides agree with TRBD1. Germline loops: CDR1 SGHTA, CDR2 FQGNSA. J gave up 5 bases and V 1 base, and 2 bases lay outside the gene matches. CDR3 length equals 14 residues. CDR3 nucleotides: TGTGCCAGCAGCTTAGAGGGGACAGATCAGCCCCAGCATTTT. Translating gives CASSLEGTDQPQHF.

The chain has TRBV19 and TRBJ2-6, with 8 bases fitting TRBD1. V was pared by 4 bases and J by 1 base, with 3 bases of the junction left unmatched. This CDR3 spans 16 amino acids. Germline V CDR1 and CDR2: LNHDA, SQIVND (reference sequence). The CDR3 DNA follows: TGTGCCAGTAGTAGCCGGACAGGGTCTGGGGCCAACGTCCTGACTTTC. Encoded protein: CASSSRTGSGANVLTF.

The chain couples TRBV24-1 to TRBJ2-5, with D possibly TRBD1 on 6 matching bases. The V end was cut by 5 bases, the J end by 1 base, with 10 bases between. Germline V gene lookup returns CDR1 KGHDR and CDR2 SFDVKD. There are 14 residues in the CDR3. DNA of the CDR3: TGTGCCACCAGTGGTATAGGGGGCCAAGAGACCCAGTACTTC. It specifies CATSGIGGQETQYF.